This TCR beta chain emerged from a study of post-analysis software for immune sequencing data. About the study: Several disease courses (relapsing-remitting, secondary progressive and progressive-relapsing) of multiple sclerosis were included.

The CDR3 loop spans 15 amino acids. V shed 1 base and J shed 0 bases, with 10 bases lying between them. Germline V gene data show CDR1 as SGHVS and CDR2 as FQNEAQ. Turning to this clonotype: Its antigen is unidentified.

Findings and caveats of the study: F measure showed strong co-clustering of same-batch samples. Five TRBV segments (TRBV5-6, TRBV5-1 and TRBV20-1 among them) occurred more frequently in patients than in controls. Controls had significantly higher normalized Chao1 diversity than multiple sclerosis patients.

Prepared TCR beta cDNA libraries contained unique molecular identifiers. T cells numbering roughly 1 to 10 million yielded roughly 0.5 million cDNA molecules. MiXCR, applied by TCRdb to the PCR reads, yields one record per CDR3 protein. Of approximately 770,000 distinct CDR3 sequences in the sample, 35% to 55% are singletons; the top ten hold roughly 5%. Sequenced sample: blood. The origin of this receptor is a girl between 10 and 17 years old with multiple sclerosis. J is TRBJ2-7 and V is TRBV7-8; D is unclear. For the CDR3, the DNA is TGTGCCAGCAGCTTAGAAGTTTCAGTCTCCTACGAGCAGTACTTC. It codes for CASSLEVSVSYEQYF.